Each of the 10 T cell receptor beta chains below was sequenced from the same sample in a study of T cell responses to AZD1222 COVID-19 vaccine. Clones were read by immunoSEQ multiplex PCR, and TCRdb kept only the in-frame ones, dropping some. The sample shows 120,000 to 150,000 clones, about 91% of them seen only once. The sequencing here drew on peripheral blood, taken on day 0 of MenACWY control vaccination. All receptors derive from an adult in good health.

This clone was counted a few times. V and J are TRBV18 and TRBJ2-7, with 10 nucleotides matching TRBD1. The germline CDR1 and CDR2 sequences are KGHSH and LQKENI. This CDR3 contains 15 residues. The V and J ends lost 2 bases and 6 bases, in that order; junction bases with no gene match: 7. This CDR3 reads CASSPTGTGVLEQYF. CDR3 nucleotide sequence: TGTGCCAGCTCACCAACGGGGACAGGGGTCCTCGAGCAGTACTTC.

The chain joins TRBV6-5 to TRBJ1-1; no clear D. Germline V gene lookup returns CDR1 MNHEY and CDR2 SVGAGI. The V and J ends lost 0 bases and 1 base respectively, with 6 bases between them. CDR3 length: 14 amino acids. CDR3 DNA sequence: TGTGCCAGCAGTTACTCGATTAGGAACACTGAAGCTTTCTTT. It encodes CASSYSIRNTEAFF.

The rearrangement links TRBV30 to TRBJ2-3; 8 nucleotides line up with TRBD2. Per the germline V gene, CDR1 is GTSNPN and CDR2 is SVGIG (reference sequence). The V and J ends lost 3 bases and 8 bases, in that order; junction bases with no gene match: 13. The CDR3 length is 15 residues. The CDR3 is CAWSPGTRVIGTQYF. Here the CDR3 DNA reads TGTGCCTGGAGCCCCGGGACTAGAGTCATCGGTACGCAGTATTTT.

This chain joins TRBV7-2 and TRBJ2-2; TRBD2 might be the D (5 bases). This CDR3 is 15 amino acids long. CDR1 is SGHTA, CDR2 FQGNSA, per germline. Trimming cost V 5 bases and J 4 bases, with 14 bases left between them. In nucleotides, the CDR3 is TGTGCCAGCAGCAGTGGGCGGGCAGTCACCGGGGAGCTGTTTTTT. Its translation is CASSSGRAVTGELFF.

The chain uses TRBV4-2 and TRBJ2-7; D remains ambiguous. Germline CDR1 and CDR2: LGHNA and YNFKEQ. This CDR3 has 15 amino acids. Between the trimmed V and J ends, which lost 8 bases and 1 base, there was a span of 18 bases. Here the CDR3 reads CASAPRVGASYEQYF. As DNA, the CDR3 is TGTGCCAGCGCCCCTCGAGTTGGTGCGTCCTACGAGCAGTACTTC.

The rearrangement links TRBV14 to TRBJ1-6; D call uncertain. Per germline, CDR1 SGHDN and CDR2 FVKESK. Trimming left V 0 bases short and J 3 bases short, with 9 bases between. The CDR3 loop spans 16 amino acids. This CDR3 is CASSQDSLLYNSPLHF. The CDR3 DNA reads TGTGCCAGCAGCCAAGATAGCCTGCTCTATAATTCACCCCTCCACTTT.

The chain recombines TRBV27 with TRBJ2-5; 7 bases are shared with TRBD1. V shed 2 bases, J shed 7 bases, and the junction held 4 bases outside the gene matches. The length of the CDR3 is 13 residues. Germline CDR1 is MNHEY and CDR2 is SMNVEV (reference sequence). The CDR3: CASSLRGQLTQYF. For the CDR3, the DNA is TGTGCCAGCAGTTTAAGGGGACAGCTGACCCAGTACTTC.

The chain joins TRBV27 to TRBJ2-5; TRBD2 aligns across 14 bases. CDR1 and CDR2 (germline): MNHEY, SMNVEV (reference sequence). The V gene end was trimmed by 6 bases and the J gene end by 6 bases; junction bases not matched to a gene: 3. The CDR3 is 14 residues long. Here the CDR3 reads CASRGTSGGKTQYF. Written as DNA, the CDR3 is TGTGCCAGCAGAGGGACTAGCGGGGGAAAGACCCAGTACTTC.

This clone was picked up one time. The chain joins TRBV6-1 to TRBJ2-1; D gene ambiguous. Germline-derived CDR1 and CDR2 are MNHNS and SASEGT. The V gene lost 1 base and the J gene lost 10 bases, with 14 bases spanning the gap. The CDR3 runs to 14 residues. The CDR3 loop reads CASSEVHGRKEQFF. CDR3 coding DNA: TGTGCCAGCAGTGAAGTCCACGGCCGAAAAGAGCAGTTCTTC.

The J gene is TRBJ1-6, the V gene TRBV7-3, with D possibly being TRBD1 (6 bases). V was shortened by 1 base and J by 4 bases, with 11 bases between the two germline ends. Germline V gene lookup returns CDR1 SGHTA and CDR2 FQGTGA. The CDR3 is 16 residues long. The DNA for the CDR3 is TGTGCCAGCAGCTTAATAGGTCAGGGGTATAATTCACCCCTCCACTTT. Encoded protein: CASSLIGQGYNSPLHF. Full variable domain (missing parts from reference TRBV7-3 and TRBJ1-6): GAGVSQTPSNKVTEKGKYVELRCDPISGHTALYWYRQSLGQGPEFLIYFQGTGAADDSGLPNDRFFAVRPEGSVSTLKIQRTERGDSAVYLCASSLIGQGYNSPLHFGNGTRLTVT.